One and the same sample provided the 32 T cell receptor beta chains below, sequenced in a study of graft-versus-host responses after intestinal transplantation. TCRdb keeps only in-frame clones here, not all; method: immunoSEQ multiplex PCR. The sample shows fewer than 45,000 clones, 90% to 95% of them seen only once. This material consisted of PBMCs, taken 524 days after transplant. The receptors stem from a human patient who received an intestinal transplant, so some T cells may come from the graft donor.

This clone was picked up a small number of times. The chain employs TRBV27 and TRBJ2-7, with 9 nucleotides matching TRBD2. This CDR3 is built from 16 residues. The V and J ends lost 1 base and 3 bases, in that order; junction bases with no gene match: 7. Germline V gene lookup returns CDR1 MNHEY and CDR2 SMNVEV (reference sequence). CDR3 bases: TGTGCCAGCAGTTTATTACCTAGCGGGAAAGTCTACGAGCAGTACTTC. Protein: CASSLLPSGKVYEQYF.

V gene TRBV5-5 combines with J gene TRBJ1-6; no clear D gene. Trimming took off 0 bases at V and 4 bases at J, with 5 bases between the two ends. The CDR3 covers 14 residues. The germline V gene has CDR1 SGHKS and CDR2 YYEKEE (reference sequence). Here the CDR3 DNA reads TGTGCCAGCAGCTTGGCCATTTATAATTCACCCCTCCACTTT. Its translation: CASSLAIYNSPLHF.

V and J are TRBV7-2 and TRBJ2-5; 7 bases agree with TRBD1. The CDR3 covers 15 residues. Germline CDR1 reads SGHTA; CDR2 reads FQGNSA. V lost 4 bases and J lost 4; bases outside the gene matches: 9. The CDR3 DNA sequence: TGTGCCAGCAGCTCCCTTACAGGGGTGTTAGAGACCCAGTACTTC. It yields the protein CASSSLTGVLETQYF. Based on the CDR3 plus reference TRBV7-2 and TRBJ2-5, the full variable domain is GAGVSQSPSNKVTEKGKDVELRCDPISGHTALYWYRQSLGQGLEFLIYFQGNSAPDKSGLPSDRFSAERTGGSVSTLTIQRTQQEDSAVYLCASSSLTGVLETQYFGPGTRLLVL.

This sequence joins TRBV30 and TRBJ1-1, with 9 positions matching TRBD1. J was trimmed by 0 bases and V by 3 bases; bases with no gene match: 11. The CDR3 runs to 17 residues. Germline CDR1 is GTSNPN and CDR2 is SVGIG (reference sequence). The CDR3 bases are TGTGCCTGGAGGAGGACCAGGACAGGGGATATGAACACTGAAGCTTTCTTT. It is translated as CAWRRTRTGDMNTEAFF.

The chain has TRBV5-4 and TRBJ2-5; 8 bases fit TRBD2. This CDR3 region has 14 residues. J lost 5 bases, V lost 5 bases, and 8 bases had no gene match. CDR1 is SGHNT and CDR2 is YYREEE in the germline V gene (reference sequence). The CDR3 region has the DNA TGTGCCAGCAGTCCGGGACTAGGGGGGGAGACCCAGTACTTC. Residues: CASSPGLGGETQYF.

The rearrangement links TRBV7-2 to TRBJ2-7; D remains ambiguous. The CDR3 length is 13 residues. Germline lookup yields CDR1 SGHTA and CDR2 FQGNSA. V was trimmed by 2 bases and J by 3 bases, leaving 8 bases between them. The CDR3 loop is CASSLTGYYEQYF. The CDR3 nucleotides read TGTGCCAGCAGCTTAACCGGATACTACGAGCAGTACTTC.

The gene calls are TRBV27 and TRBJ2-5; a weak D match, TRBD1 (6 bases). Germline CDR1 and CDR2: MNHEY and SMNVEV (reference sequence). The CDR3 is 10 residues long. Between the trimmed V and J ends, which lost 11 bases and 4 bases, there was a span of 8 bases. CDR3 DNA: TGTGCCGCAGGGGCAGAGACCCAGTACTTC. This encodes CAAGAETQYF.

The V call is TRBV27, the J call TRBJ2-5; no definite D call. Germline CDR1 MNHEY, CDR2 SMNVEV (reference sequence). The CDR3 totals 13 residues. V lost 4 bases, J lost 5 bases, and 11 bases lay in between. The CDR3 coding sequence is TGTGCCAGCAGTTCAGCGTTGAGGGAGACCCAGTACTTC. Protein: CASSSALRETQYF.

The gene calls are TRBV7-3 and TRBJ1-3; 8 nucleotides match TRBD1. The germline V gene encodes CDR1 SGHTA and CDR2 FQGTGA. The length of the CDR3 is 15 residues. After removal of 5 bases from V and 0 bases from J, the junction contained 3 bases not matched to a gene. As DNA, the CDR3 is TGTGCCAGCAGCCGTACAGGGGGCTCTGGAAACACCATATATTTT. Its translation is CASSRTGGSGNTIYF.

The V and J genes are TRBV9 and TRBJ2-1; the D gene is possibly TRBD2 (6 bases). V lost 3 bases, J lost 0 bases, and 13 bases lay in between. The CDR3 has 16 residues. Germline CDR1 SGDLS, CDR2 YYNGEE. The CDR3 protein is CASSGEEGFSYNEQFF. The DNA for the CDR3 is TGTGCCAGCAGCGGTGAGGAGGGATTCTCCTACAATGAGCAGTTCTTC.

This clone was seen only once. In nucleotides, the CDR3 is TGTGCCAGTAGTATAGGGACAGCCCCCTACGAGCAGTACTTC. Translation gives CASSIGTAPYEQYF. J is TRBJ2-7 and V is TRBV19; tentative D call: TRBD1 (6 bases). V lost 1 base and J lost 2, with 9 bases in between. The germline CDR1 and CDR2 sequences are LNHDA and SQIVND (reference sequence). The CDR3 is 14 residues long.

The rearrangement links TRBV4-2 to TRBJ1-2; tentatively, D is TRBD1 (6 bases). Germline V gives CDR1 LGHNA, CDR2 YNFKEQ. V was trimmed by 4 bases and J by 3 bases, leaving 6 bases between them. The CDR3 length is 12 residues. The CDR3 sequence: CASSPGDYGYTF. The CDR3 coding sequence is TGTGCCAGCAGCCCAGGGGACTATGGCTACACCTTC.

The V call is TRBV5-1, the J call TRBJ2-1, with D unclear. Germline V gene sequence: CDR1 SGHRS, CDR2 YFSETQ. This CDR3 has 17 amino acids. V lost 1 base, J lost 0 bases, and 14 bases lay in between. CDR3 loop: CASSLTVTDYSYNEQFF. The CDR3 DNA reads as TGCGCCAGCAGCTTGACCGTGACGGATTACTCCTACAATGAGCAGTTCTTC. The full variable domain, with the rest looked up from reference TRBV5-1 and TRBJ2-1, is KAGVTQTPRYLIKTRGQQVTLSCSPISGHRSVSWYQQTPGQGLQFLFEYFSETQRNKGNFPGRFSGRQFSNSRSEMNVSTLELGDSALYLCASSLTVTDYSYNEQFFGPGTRLTVL.

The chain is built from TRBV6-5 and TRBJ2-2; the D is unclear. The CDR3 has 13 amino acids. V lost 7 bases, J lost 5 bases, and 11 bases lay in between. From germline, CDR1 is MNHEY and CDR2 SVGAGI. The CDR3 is CASIERITGELFF. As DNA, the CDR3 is TGTGCCAGCATAGAAAGGATAACCGGGGAGCTGTTTTTT.

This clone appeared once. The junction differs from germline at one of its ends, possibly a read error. The CDR3 nucleotides read TGTGCCGGCAGCGTAGCCGGGGGCTACCTGAATGAGCAGTTCTTC. As protein: CAGSVAGGYLNEQFF. The chain has TRBV9 and TRBJ2-1, with D possibly called TRBD1 or TRBD2 (6 bases each). The CDR3 is made up of 15 amino acids. The germline V gene has CDR1 SGDLS and CDR2 YYNGEE.

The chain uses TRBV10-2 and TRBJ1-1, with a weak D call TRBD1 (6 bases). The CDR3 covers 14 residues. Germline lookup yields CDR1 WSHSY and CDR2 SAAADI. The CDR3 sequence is CATQDPGGQTEAFF. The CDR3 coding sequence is TGCGCAACCCAAGATCCTGGGGGGCAGACTGAAGCTTTCTTT.

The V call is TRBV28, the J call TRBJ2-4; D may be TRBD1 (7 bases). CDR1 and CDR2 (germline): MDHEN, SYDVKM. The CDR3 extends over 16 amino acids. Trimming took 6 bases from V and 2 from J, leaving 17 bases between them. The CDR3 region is CASRDQGGSTKNIQYF. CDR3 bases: TGTGCCAGCAGAGACCAGGGGGGTTCGACCAAAAACATTCAGTACTTC.

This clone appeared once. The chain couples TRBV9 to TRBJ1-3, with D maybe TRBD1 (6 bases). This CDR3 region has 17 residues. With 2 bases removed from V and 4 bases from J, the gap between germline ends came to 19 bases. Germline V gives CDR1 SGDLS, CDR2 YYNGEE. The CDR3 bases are TGTGCCAGCAGCGTCCTCCCCCGAGGGGGGCAGGGAAACACCATATATTTT. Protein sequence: CASSVLPRGGQGNTIYF.

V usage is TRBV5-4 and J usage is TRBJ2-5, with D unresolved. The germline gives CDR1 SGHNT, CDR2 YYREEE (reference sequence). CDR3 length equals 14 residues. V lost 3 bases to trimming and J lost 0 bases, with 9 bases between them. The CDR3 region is CASSSPTNQETQYF. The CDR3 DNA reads TGTGCCAGCAGCTCGCCTACTAACCAAGAGACCCAGTACTTC.

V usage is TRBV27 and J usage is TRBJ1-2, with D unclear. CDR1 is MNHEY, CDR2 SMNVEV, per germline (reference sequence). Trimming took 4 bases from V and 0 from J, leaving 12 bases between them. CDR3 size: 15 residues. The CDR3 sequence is CASSYRGEANYGYTF. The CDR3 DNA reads TGTGCCAGCAGTTATCGGGGAGAAGCTAACTATGGCTACACCTTC.

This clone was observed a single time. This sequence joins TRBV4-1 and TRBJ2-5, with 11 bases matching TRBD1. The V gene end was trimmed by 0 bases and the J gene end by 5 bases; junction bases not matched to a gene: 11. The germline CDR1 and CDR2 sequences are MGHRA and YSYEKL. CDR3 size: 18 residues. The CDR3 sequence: CASSQEGQGANRLETQYF. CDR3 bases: TGCGCCAGCAGCCAAGAAGGACAGGGGGCGAATCGTTTGGAGACCCAGTACTTC.

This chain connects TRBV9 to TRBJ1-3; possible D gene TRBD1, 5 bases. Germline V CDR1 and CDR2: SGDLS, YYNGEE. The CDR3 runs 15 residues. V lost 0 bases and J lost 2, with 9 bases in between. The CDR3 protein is CASSVGGAAGNTIYF. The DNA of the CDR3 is TGTGCCAGCAGCGTAGGAGGGGCAGCTGGAAACACCATATATTTT.

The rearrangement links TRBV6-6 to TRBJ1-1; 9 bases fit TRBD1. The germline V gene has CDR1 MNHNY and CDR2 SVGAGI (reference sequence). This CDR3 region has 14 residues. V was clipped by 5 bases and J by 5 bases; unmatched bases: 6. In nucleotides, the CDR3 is TGTGCCAGCAGTCTACAGGGGGCGAGGACTGAAGCTTTCTTT. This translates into CASSLQGARTEAFF.

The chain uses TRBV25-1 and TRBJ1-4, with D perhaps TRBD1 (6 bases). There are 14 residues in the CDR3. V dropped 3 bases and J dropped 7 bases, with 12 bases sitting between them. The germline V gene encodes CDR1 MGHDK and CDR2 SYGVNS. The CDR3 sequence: CASSDWTAPEKLFF. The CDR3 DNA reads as TGTGCCAGCAGTGATTGGACAGCGCCTGAAAAACTGTTTTTT. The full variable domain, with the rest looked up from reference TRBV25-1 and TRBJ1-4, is EADIYQTPRYLVIGTGKKITLECSQTMGHDKMYWYQQDPGMELHLIHYSYGVNSTEKGDLSSESTVSRIRTEHFPLTLESARPSHTSQYLCASSDWTAPEKLFFGSGTQLSVL.

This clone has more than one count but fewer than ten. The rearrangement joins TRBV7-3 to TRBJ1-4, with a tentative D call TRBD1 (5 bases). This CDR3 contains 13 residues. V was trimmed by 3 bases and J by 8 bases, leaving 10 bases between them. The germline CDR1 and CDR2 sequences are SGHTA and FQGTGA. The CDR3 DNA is TGTGCCAGCAGCTTGGGGGTCGGGGAAAAACTGTTTTTT. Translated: CASSLGVGEKLFF.

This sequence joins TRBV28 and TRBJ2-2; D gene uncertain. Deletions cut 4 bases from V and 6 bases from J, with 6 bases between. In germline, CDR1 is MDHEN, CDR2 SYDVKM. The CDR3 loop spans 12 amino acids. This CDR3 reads CASSSLAGELFF. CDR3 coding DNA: TGTGCCAGCAGTTCCCTCGCCGGGGAGCTGTTTTTT.

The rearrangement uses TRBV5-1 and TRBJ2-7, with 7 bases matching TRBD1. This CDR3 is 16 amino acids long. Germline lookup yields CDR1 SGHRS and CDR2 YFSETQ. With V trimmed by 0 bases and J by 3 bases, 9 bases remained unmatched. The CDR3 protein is CASSLVEGAGGYEQYF. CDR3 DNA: TGCGCCAGCAGCTTGGTAGAGGGTGCAGGGGGCTACGAGCAGTACTTC.

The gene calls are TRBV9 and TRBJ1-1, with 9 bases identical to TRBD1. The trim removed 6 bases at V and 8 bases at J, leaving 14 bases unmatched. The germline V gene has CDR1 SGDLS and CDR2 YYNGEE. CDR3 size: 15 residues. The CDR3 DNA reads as TGTGCCAGCACTACTCTGGGACAGGGAAACGCCGAAGCTTTCTTT. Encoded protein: CASTTLGQGNAEAFF.

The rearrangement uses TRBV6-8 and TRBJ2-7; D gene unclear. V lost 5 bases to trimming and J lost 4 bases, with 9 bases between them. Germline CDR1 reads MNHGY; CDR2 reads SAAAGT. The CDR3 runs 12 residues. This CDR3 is CASSEYGYEQYF. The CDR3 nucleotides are TGTGCCAGCAGTGAATATGGATACGAGCAGTACTTC.

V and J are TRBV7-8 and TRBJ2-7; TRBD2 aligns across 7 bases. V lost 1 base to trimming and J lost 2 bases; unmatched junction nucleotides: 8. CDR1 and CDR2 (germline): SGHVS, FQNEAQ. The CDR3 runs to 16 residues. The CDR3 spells CASSLEGEGLAYEQYF. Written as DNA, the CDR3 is TGTGCCAGCAGCTTAGAAGGGGAGGGCCTAGCCTACGAGCAGTACTTC.

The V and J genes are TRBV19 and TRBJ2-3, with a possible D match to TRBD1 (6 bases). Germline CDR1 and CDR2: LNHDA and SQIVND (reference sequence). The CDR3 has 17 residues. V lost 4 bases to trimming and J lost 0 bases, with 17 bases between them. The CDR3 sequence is CASSRTRDTVSTDTQYF. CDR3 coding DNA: TGTGCCAGTAGTAGAACCCGGGACACAGTTAGCACAGATACGCAGTATTTT. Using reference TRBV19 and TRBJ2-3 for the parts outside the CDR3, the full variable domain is DGGITQSPKYLFRKEGQNVTLSCEQNLNHDAMYWYRQDPGQGLRLIYYSQIVNDFQKGDIAEGYSVSREKKESFPLTVTSAQKNPTAFYLCASSRTRDTVSTDTQYFGPGTRLTVL.

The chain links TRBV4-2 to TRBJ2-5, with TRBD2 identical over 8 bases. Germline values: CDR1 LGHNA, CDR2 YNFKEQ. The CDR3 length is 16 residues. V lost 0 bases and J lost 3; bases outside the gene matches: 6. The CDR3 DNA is TGTGCCAGCAGCCAAGATCCGGGACTAGAGGAAGAGACCCAGTACTTC. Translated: CASSQDPGLEEETQYF.